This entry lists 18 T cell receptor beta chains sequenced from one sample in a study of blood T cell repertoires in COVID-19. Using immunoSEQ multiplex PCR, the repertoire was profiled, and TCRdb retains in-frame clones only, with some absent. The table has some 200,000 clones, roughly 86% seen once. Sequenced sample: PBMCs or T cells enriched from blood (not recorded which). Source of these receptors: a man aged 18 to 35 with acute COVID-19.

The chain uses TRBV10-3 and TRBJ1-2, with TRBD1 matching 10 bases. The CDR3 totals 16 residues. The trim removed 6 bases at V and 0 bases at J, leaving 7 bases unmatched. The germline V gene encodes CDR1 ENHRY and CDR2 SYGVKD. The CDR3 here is CAIRGQGMAPNYGYTF. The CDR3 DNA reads TGTGCCATCAGGGGACAGGGGATGGCACCTAACTATGGCTACACCTTC.

The CDR3 nucleotides read TGTGCCAGCAGTCAGGGACTAGCGGGACTCCTCTACAATGAGCAGTTCTTC. It encodes CASSQGLAGLLYNEQFF. The genes are TRBV28 and TRBJ2-1, with TRBD2 matching 13 bases. The V and J ends lost 5 bases and 3 bases, in that order; junction bases with no gene match: 7. The germline gives CDR1 MDHEN, CDR2 SYDVKM. The CDR3 consists of 17 residues.

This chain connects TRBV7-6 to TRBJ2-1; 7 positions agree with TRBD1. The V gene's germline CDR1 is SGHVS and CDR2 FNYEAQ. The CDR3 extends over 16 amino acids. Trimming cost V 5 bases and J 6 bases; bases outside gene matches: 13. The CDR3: CASSIRTGFEGNEQFF. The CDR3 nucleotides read TGTGCCAGCAGCATCCGGACAGGTTTCGAGGGCAATGAGCAGTTCTTC.

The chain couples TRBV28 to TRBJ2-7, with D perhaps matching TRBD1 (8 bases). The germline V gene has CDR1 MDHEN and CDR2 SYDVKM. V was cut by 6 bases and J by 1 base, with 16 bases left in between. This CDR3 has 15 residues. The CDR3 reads CASSFTGGASYEQYF. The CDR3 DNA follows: TGTGCCAGCAGCTTCACAGGGGGGGCTTCCTACGAGCAGTACTTC. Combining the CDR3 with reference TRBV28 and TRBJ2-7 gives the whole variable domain DVKVTQSSRYLVKRTGEKVFLECVQDMDHENMFWYRQDPGLGLRLIYFSYDVKMKEKGDIPEGYSVSREKKERFSLILESASTNQTSMYLCASSFTGGASYEQYFGPGTRLTVT.

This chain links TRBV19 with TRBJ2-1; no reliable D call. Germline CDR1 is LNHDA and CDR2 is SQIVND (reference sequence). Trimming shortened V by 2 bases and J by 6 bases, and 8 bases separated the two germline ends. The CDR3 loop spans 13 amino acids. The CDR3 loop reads CASSISLSNEQFF. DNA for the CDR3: TGTGCCAGTAGTATAAGCCTTTCCAATGAGCAGTTCTTC.

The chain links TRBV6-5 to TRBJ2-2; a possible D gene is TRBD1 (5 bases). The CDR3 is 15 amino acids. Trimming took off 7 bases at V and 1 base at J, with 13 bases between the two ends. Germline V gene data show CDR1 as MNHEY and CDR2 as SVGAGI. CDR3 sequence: CASTQDSLNTGELFF. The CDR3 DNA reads TGTGCCAGCACGCAAGACAGCCTGAACACCGGGGAGCTGTTTTTT.

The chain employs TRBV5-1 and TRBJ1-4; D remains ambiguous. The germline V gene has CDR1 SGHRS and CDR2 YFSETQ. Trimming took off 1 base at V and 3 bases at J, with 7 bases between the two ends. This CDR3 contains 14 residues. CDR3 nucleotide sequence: TGCGCCAGCAGCTTGTCCCTCCCTAATGAAAAACTGTTTTTT. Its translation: CASSLSLPNEKLFF.

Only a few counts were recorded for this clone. CDR3 coding DNA: TGCGCCAGCAGCTTGGAATTATGGCACACTGAAGCTTTCTTT. Amino acid sequence: CASSLELWHTEAFF. The chain employs TRBV5-1 and TRBJ1-1; D gene uncertain. Trimming removed 0 bases from V and 3 bases from J, with 9 bases in between. The CDR3 extends over 14 amino acids. Germline-derived CDR1 and CDR2 are SGHRS and YFSETQ.

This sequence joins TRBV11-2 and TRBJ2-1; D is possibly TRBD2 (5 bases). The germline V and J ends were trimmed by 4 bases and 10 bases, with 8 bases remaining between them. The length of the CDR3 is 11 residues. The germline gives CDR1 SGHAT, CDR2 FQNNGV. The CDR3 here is CASSSGGEQFF. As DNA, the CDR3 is TGTGCCAGCAGCTCCGGCGGGGAGCAGTTCTTC.

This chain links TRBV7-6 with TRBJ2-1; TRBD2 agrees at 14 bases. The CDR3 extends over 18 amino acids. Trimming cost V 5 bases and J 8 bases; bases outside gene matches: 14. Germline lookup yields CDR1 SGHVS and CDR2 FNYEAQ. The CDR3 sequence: CASSMTGPGLAGEDEQFF. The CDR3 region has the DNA TGTGCCAGCAGCATGACAGGGCCGGGACTAGCGGGAGAGGATGAGCAGTTCTTC.

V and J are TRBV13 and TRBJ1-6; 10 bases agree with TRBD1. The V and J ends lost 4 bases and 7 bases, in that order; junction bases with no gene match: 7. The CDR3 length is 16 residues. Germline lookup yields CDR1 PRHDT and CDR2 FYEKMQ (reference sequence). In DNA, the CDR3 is TGTGCCAGCAGCTCTCGGACAGGGGGTAAAAATTCACCCCTCCACTTT. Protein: CASSSRTGGKNSPLHF. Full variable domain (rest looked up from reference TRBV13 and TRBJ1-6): AAGVIQSPRHLIKEKRETATLKCYPIPRHDTVYWYQQGPGQDPQFLISFYEKMQSDKGSIPDRFSAQQFSDYHSELNMSSLELGDSALYFCASSSRTGGKNSPLHFGNGTRLTVT.

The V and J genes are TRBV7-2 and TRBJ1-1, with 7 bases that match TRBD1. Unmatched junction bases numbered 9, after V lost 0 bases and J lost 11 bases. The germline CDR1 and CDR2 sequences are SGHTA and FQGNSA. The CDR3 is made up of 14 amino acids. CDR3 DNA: TGTGCCAGCAGCTTAGCGTTGACAGGGCCACAGGCTTTCTTT. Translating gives CASSLALTGPQAFF.

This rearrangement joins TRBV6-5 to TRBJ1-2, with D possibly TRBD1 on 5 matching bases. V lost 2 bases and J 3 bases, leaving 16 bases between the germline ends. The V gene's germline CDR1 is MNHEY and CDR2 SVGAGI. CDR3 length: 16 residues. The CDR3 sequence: CASSYGASGGYYGYTF. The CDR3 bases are TGTGCCAGCAGTTACGGGGCCTCCGGGGGGTACTATGGCTACACCTTC.

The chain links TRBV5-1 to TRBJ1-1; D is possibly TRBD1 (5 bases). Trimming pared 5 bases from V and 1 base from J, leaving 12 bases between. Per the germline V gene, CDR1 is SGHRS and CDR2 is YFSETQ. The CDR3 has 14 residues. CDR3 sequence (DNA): TGCGCCAGCAGAATATCGGGGGGGAACACTGAAGCTTTCTTT. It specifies CASRISGGNTEAFF.

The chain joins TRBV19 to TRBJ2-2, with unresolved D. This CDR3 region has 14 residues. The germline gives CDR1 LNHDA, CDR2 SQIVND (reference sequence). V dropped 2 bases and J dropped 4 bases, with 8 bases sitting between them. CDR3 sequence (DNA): TGTGCCAGTAGTATAAGCGCCTCCACCGGGGAGCTGTTTTTT. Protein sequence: CASSISASTGELFF. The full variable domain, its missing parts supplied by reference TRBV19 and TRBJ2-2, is DGGITQSPKYLFRKEGQNVTLSCEQNLNHDAMYWYRQDPGQGLRLIYYSQIVNDFQKGDIAEGYSVSREKKESFPLTVTSAQKNPTAFYLCASSISASTGELFFGEGSRLTVL.

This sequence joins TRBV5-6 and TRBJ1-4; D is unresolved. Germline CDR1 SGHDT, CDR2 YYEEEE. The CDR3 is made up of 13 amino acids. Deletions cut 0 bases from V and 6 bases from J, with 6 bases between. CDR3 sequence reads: CASSLDADEKLFF. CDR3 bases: TGTGCCAGCAGCTTGGATGCAGATGAAAAACTGTTTTTT. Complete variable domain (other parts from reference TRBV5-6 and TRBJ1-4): DAGVTQSPTHLIKTRGQQVTLRCSPKSGHDTVSWYQQALGQGPQFIFQYYEEEERQRGNFPDRFSGHQFPNYSSELNVNALLLGDSALYLCASSLDADEKLFFGSGTQLSVL.

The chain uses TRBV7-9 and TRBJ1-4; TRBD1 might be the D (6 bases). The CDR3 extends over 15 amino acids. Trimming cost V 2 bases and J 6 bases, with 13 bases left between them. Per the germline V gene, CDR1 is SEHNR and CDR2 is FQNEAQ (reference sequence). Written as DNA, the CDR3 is TGTGCCAGCAGCTTACGTCTGGGGGCCGATGAAAAACTGTTTTTT. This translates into CASSLRLGADEKLFF.

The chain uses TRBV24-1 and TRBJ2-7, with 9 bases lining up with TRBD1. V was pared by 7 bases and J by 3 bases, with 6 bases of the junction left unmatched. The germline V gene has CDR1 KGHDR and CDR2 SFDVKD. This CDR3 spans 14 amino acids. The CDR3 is CATSPTGGGYEQYF. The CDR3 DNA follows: TGTGCCACCAGCCCGACAGGGGGGGGCTACGAGCAGTACTTC.